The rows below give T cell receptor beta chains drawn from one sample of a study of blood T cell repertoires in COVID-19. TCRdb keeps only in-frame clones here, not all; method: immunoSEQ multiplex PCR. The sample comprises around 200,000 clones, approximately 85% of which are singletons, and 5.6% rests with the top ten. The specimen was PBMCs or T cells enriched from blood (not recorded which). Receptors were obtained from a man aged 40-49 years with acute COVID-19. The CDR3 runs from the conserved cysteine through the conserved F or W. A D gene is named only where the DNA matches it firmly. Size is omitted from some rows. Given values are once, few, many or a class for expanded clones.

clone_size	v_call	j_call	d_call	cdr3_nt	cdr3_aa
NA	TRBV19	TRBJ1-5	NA	TGTGCCAGTAGCGGAGGAGGGGCTAATAGCAATCAGCCCCAGCATTTT	CASSGGGANSNQPQHF
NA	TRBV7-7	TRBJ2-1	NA	TGTGCTAGCAGCTCCGGGGGCTACAATGAGCAGTTCTTC	CASSSGGYNEQFF
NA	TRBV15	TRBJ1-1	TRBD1	TGTGCCACCAGCCTAAACAGGGGCACTGAAGCTTTCTTT	CATSLNRGTEAFF
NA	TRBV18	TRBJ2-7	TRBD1	TGTGCCAGCTCACCACCAAGAGGACAGGGGACGAACGAGCAGTACTTC	CASSPPRGQGTNEQYF
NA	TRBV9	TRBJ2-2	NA	TGTGCCAGCAGCGTAGGTCCTTCCCAAAGGAGCTCAACCGGGGAGCTGTTTTTT	CASSVGPSQRSSTGELFF
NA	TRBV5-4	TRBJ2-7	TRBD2	TGTGCCAGCAGCTGGGACGCAACCGGGACTAGGGGCTACGAGCAGTACTTC	CASSWDATGTRGYEQYF
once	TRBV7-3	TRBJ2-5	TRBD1	TGTGCCAGCAGTACCGGGACAGGGGGACCTCAAGAGACCCAGTACTTC	CASSTGTGGPQETQYF
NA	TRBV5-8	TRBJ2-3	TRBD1	TGTGCCAGCAGCCGGGAATCAGGGGGAACAGATACGCAGTATTTT	CASSRESGGTDTQYF
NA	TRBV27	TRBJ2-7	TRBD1	TGTGCCAGCAGCTCGAGGGGGCTCAGCTCCTACGAGCAGTACTTC	CASSSRGLSSYEQYF
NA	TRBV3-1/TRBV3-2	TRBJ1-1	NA	TGTGCCAGCAGCCAAGCCACTGGAGGGATCGCTGAAGCTTTCTTT	CASSQATGGIAEAFF
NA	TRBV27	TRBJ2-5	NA	TGTGCCAGCAGTTTCTATCCCCGAGATCGAGAGACCCAGTACTTC	CASSFYPRDRETQYF
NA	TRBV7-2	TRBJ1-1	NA	TGTGCCAGCAGCTTAAACCCACCCCCAGAGGGCAGCGCTTTCTTT	CASSLNPPPEGSAFF
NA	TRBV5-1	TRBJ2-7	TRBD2	TGCGCCAGCAGCGCCGGGACTAGTTGGTCCGAGCAGTACTTC	CASSAGTSWSEQYF
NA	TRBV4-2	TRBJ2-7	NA	TGTGCCAGCAGCCAAGATCTGAAGGGGTACGAGCAGTACTTC	CASSQDLKGYEQYF
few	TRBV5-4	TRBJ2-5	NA	TGTGCCAGCAGCGCTAGCGCCGCCCGGGAGACCCAGTACTTC	CASSASAARETQYF
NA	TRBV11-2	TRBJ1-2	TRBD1	TGTGCCAGCAGCTTGTCTGGAAGAGGACAGGGGGCTAACTATGGCTACACCTTC	CASSLSGRGQGANYGYTF
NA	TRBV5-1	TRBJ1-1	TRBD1	TGCGCCAGCAGCGGACCGGGTCAGGGGGGAACTGAAGCTTTCTTT	CASSGPGQGGTEAFF
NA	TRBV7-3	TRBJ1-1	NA	TGTGCCAGCAGCTTAAAGGGAGGCACTGAAGCTTTCTTT	CASSLKGGTEAFF
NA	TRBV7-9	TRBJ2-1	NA	TGTGCCAGCAGCGCGGCCTTAGGACTAAACAATGAGCAGTTCTTC	CASSAALGLNNEQFF
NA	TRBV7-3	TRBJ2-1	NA	TGTGCCAGCAGCTTAGTACAGGTGAGCTCCTACAATGAGCAGTTCTTC	CASSLVQVSSYNEQFF
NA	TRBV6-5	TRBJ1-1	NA	TGTGCCACCAAAGACCGAGGTAGGAACACTGAAGCTTTCTTT	CATKDRGRNTEAFF
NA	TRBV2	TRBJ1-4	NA	TGTGCCAGCAGTGAGTGGACCCCGGGGGAAAAACTGTTTTTT	CASSEWTPGEKLFF
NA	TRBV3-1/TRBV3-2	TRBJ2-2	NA	TGTGCCAGCAGCCCGGTGACGGGGACCGGGGAGCTGTTTTTT	CASSPVTGTGELFF
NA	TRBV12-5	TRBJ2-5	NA	TGTGCTAGTGGTTTGGACCCAGGTCTAGAGACCCAGTACTTC	CASGLDPGLETQYF
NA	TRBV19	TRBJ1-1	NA	TGTGCCAGTGGGAGGGCGGCGAACACTGAAGCTTTCTTT	CASGRAANTEAFF
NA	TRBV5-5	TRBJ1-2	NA	TGTGCCAGCAGCTTGGAGGGGTCAGGGCTGGACTATGGCTACACCTTC	CASSLEGSGLDYGYTF
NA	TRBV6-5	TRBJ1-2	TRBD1	TGTGCCAGCAGTTACGAGCTGGGCAGGGGGCTTGGCTACACCTTC	CASSYELGRGLGYTF
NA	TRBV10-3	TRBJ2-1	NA	TGTGCCATCACCTTTAGCGGCACCTACAATGAGCAGTTCTTC	CAITFSGTYNEQFF
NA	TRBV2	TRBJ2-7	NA	TGTGCCAGCAGGCCGACGGAGGGGTTTCGGTACTTC	CASRPTEGFRYF
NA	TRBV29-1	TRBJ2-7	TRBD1	TGCAGCGTTTCGACAGGGGGAGTGGGAGGTGAGCAGTACTTC	CSVSTGGVGGEQYF
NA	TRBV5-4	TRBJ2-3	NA	TGTGCCAGCAGCTTGGAGGCGGGGCGCTCAGATACGCAGTATTTT	CASSLEAGRSDTQYF
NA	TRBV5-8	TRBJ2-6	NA	TGTGCCAGCAGCTACGACTCGGCAACGGGATTCTCTGGGGCCAACGTCCTGACTTTC	CASSYDSATGFSGANVLTF
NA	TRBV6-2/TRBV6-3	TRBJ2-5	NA	TGTGCCAGCAGTTATTTAACTAGCCAAGAGACCCAGTACTTC	CASSYLTSQETQYF
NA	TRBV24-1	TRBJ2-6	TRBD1	TGTGCCACCAGTGATCCTGGACAGGTCGATTCTGGGGCCAACGTCCTGACTTTC	CATSDPGQVDSGANVLTF
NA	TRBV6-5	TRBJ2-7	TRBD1	TGTGCCAGCAGTTACGACAGGGGAGTAAACGAGCAGTACTTC	CASSYDRGVNEQYF
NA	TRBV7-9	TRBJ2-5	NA	TGTGCCAGCAGCTTAGGCCCAAGTAAGCCCCAGTACTTC	CASSLGPSKPQYF
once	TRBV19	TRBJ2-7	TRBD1	TGTGCCAGTAGCAGAGGGACAGTCTACGAGCAGTACTTC	CASSRGTVYEQYF
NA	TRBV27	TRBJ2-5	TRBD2	TGTGCCAGCAGTTTAATCGGGAGGAGGGAGACCCAGTACTTC	CASSLIGRRETQYF
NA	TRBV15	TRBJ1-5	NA	TGTGCCACCAGCAGAGCCCAACAGGGAATACGGCATTTT	CATSRAQQGIRHF
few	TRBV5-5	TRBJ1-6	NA	TGTGCCAGCAGCTTGGAGGTGATATTGGGAGGATCACCCCTCCACTTT	CASSLEVILGGSPLHF
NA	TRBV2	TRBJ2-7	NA	TGTGCCAGCAGTATTAATACAGGGTCCTACGAGCAGTACTTC	CASSINTGSYEQYF
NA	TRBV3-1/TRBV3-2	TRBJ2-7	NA	TGTGCCAGCAGACAGGACACAGAGGAGCAGTACTTC	CASRQDTEEQYF
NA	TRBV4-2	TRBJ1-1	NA	TGTGCCAGCAGCCAAGAGCCAACGCCGACTTATGAAGCTTTCTTT	CASSQEPTPTYEAFF
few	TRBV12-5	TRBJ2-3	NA	TGTGCTAGTGCCTCAGGTGTAAGCACAGATACGCAGTATTTT	CASASGVSTDTQYF
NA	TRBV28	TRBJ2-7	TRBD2	TGTGCCACCGGGCCCGGAACTAGCGGCACGCCCTACGAGCAGTACTTC	CATGPGTSGTPYEQYF
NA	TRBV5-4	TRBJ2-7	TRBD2	TGTGCCAGCAGCCTTAAGGGACTAGCGGGAGGGCCAGGGTACGAGCAGTACTTC	CASSLKGLAGGPGYEQYF